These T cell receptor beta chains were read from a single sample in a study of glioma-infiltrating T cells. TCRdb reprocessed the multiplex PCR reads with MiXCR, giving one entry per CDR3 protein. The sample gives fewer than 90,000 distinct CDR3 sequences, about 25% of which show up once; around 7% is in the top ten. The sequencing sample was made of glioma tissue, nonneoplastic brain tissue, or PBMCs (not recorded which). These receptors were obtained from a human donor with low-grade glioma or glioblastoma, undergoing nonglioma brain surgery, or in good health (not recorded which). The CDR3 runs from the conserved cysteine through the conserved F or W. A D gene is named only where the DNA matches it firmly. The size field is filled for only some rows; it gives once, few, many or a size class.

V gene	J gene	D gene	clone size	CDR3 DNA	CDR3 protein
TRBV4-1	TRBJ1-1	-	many	TGCGCCAGCAGCCAGACGGGGAACACTGAAGCTTTCTTT	CASSQTGNTEAFF
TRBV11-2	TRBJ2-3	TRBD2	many	TGTGCCAGCGGACGAGCGGGAACCACAGATACGCAGTATTTT	CASGRAGTTDTQYF
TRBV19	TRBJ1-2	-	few	TGTGCCAGTAGTCTTCTAGGGGAAGGTCTGAGCGCGGGCTACACCTTC	CASSLLGEGLSAGYTF
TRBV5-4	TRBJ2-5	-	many	TGTGCCAGCAGCTTAGGTGGGCAAGAGACCCAGTACTTC	CASSLGGQETQYF
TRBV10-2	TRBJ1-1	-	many	TGCGCCAGCGAAGAGGGGGGGCGAGCTTTCTTT	CASEEGGRAFF
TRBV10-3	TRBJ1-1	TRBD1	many	TGTGCCATCAGTCGAGCCGGGACAGAGAACACTGAAGCTTTCTTT	CAISRAGTENTEAFF
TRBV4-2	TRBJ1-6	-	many	TGTGCCAGCAGCCAAGATTGGGGGAAGTCACCCCTCCACTTT	CASSQDWGKSPLHF
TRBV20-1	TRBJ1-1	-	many	TGCAGTGCTAGAGACTACGAAGCTTTCTTT	CSARDYEAFF
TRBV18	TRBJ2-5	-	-	TGTGCCAGCTCACCCTCCGGGTTGGTAACAGAGACCCAGTACTTC	CASSPSGLVTETQYF
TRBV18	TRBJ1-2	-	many	TGTGCCAGCTCAGCCTGGACAGACTATGGCTACACCTTC	CASSAWTDYGYTF
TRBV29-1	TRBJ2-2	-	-	TGCAGCGTTGCGGGAGAGGTTTCAGGGGAGCTGTTTTTT	CSVAGEVSGELFF
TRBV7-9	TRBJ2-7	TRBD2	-	TGTGCCAGCAGCGACTCTAGCGGGGGCACCACGTACGAGCAGTACTTC	CASSDSSGGTTYEQYF
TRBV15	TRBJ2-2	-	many	TGTGCCACCAGCAGAGATTTGGGCGGGGAGCTGTTTTTT	CATSRDLGGELFF
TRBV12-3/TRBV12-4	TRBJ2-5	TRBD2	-	TGTGCCAGCAGTTTGGGCGGGACTAGCGCCCCGGAGACCCAGTACTTC	CASSLGGTSAPETQYF
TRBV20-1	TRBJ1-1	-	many	TGCAGTGCCCCCCTGACTGAAGCTTTCTTT	CSAPLTEAFF
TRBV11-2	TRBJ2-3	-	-	TGTGCCAGCAGCTCGTACCCCTCGGGAGATACGCAGTATTTT	CASSSYPSGDTQYF
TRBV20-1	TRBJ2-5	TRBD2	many	TGCAGTGCCTCGACTAGCGGGGGACAAGAGACCCAGTACTTC	CSASTSGGQETQYF
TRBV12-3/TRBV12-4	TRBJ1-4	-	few	TGTGCCAGCAGGCGCCGGAGTAATGAAAAACTGTTTTTT	CASRRRSNEKLFF
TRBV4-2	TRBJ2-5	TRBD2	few	TGTGCCAGCAGCCGGACTGGGACTAGCGGGGGAGGAGAGACCCAGTACTTC	CASSRTGTSGGGETQYF
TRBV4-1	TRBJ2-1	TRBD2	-	TGCGCCAGCAGCCAGGAACTAGCGGGAGAGAGGAATGAGCAGTTCTTC	CASSQELAGERNEQFF
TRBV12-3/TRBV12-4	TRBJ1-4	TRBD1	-	TGTCCCAGCAGTTCTCGGACAGGTTGGGAAAAACTGTTTTTT	CPSSSRTGWEKLFF
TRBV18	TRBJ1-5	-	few	TGTGCCAGCTCACCAAAGTTTAGGTCGGCAGGACTTCAAGGACAGCCCCAGCATTTT	CASSPKFRSAGLQGQPQHF
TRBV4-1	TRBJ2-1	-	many	TGCGCCAGCAGCCCGCGGGAAGACATAATCAATGAGCAGTTCTTC	CASSPREDIINEQFF
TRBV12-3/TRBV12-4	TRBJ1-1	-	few	TGTGCCAGCAGTTTAGCGGGATCTGAAGGGGACACTGAAGCTTTCTTT	CASSLAGSEGDTEAFF
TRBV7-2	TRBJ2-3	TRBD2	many	TGTGCCAGCAGCTTGTATCGGGGGGGCACAGATACGCAGTATTTT	CASSLYRGGTDTQYF
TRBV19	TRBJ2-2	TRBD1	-	TGTGCCAGTTCGGCCTTGGGACAGGCAAACACCGGGGAGCTGTTTTTT	CASSALGQANTGELFF
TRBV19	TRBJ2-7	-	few	TGTGCCAGTACCCCGAGTACAGGGTATTCCTACGAGCAGTACTTC	CASTPSTGYSYEQYF
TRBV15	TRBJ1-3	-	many	TGTGCCACCAGCAGATCCAGGAGCCCCTCTGGAAACACCATATATTTT	CATSRSRSPSGNTIYF
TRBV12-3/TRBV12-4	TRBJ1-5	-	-	TGTGCCAGCAGCCCAGGAATCCAGGGGAAGCAGCCCCAGCATTTT	CASSPGIQGKQPQHF
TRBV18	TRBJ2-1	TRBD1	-	TGTGCCAGCTCACCACCGGGCACAGGGGGCCAGGGTGAGCAGTTCTTC	CASSPPGTGGQGEQFF
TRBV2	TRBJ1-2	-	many	TGTGCCAGCAGTGGCGAAAACAGGGCCTACTATGGCTACACCTTC	CASSGENRAYYGYTF
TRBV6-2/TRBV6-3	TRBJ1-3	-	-	TGTGCCGGCAGCTCCCTGGCTCGGGGGAACTCTGGAAACACCATATATTTT	CAGSSLARGNSGNTIYF
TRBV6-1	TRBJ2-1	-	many	TGTGCCAGCGTGGGTGGCAGGGCGAGGGATGAGCAGTTCTTC	CASVGGRARDEQFF
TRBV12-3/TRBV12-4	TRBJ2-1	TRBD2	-	TGTGCCAGCAGTCTCGGGCTAGCGGGAGAGATTGAGTTCTTC	CASSLGLAGEIEFF
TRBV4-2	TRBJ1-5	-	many	TGTGCCAGCAGCCAAGAATCCGATCAGCCCCAGCATTTT	CASSQESDQPQHF